This T cell receptor (beta chain) was sequenced during a study of CXCR3-negative and CXCR3-positive naive CD8 T cells. Study outcomes and limitations: CXCR3 expression dropped partially after cryopreservation, and most assays relied on fresh PBMCs. For memory CD8+ cells diversity was much lower, but both naive subsets had comparably high diversity. TRB CDR3s of CXCR3-positive naive cells were more hydrophobic than those of CXCR3-negative naive cells.

The CDR3 has 15 amino acids. Germline lookup yields CDR1 SQVTM and CDR2 ANQGSEA. Notes on this clonotype: Its target is unknown.

UMI-labeled TRB cDNA libraries were prepared by 5' RACE. With the 5' RACE reads reprocessed, TCRdb shows one record per CDR3 protein and no DNA. The ten top clones account for approximately 1.5%, within a sample of 90,000 to 95,000 distinct CDR3 sequences. The rearrangement uses TRBV29-1 and TRBJ2-7; TCRdb indicates TRBD1, and absent DNA this call remains unverified. Material: naive CXCR3- CD8+ T cells from blood. This sample's subset: CD45RO-CCR7+CD27+CD95- naive CD8+ T cells lacking CXCR3 (TNR3-). The clonotype originates from a human donor in good health. Some clones in this sample may be carry-over from other donors' samples. The CDR3 region is CSVEGVRTEGSEQYF.